This TCR beta chain comes out of a study of blood T cell repertoires in COVID-19 (dated by TCRdb to 2018 to 2021). Looking at the study overall: Samples from collaborators originated in the United States, Italy and Spain and spanned both the acute and convalescent phases of COVID-19. The prospective study material was composed of cDNA or gDNA derived from T cells, B-cell-depleted T cells, or PBMCs. Deeply sampled blood TCRbeta repertoires from subjects exposed to, actively infected with, or recovered from COVID-19 were included in the dataset. The repertoires were released in a freely available public database meant as a resource for research on the immune response to SARS-CoV-2. Samples came from the ongoing ImmuneRACE study (first 160 participants) plus 1,254 subjects from 6 global collaborators. The sample metadata nearly always contained a de-identified subject ID, COVID-19 status, age in years and sex. HLA class I and class II types, where available, came from metadata supplied by the sample provider rather than from assay-based typing.

One collaborating source in Seattle enrolled patients during active infection and followed them longitudinally through the course of disease. The collaborating institutions used their own protocols to collect whole blood in K2EDTA tubes. For TCRbeta analysis, collaborator samples were shipped as frozen whole blood, as isolated PBMCs, or as DNA extracted from either sample type. CDR1 is given as KGHDR and CDR2 as SFDVKD, both from the germline V gene. The CDR3 numbers 15 residues from cysteine through phenylalanine. CDR3 DNA only is kept here, 45 bases in frame from base 1. Compared with germline, V lacks 10 bases and J lacks 1 base; bases without a gene match: 10. Of note for this clone: The target of this receptor is not known. One base away there is no much larger clone; base qualities are not given.

Findings and caveats that apply to the study as a whole: The quantity of clinical and demographic metadata differed by source and by participant and was supplied without curation.

The immunoSEQ Assay, a bias-controlled multiplex PCR, was used to amplify TCRbeta CDR3 regions from genomic DNA. The authors' analysis ran thus. The number of nucleated cells in each sample was estimated by amplification of reference gene primers within the assay. Sequence reads were collapsed and filtered to measure the absolute abundance of every unique TCRbeta CDR3 rearrangement. Productive Simpson clonality was computed per sample as the square root of Simpson's diversity index over productive rearrangements. Sourced from immuneACCESS, this table was stored by TCRdb with only in-frame sequences that have V and J called. A share of the clones is absent; for the studies checked, an unresolved V gene accounts for under half, and the remainder has no known explanation. That table supplies the V and J calls and clone size; D and trimming were determined from the DNA. The sample has fewer than 450,000 clones on record, about 89% of them singletons. Clones ranked in the top ten supply around 6% of the sample.

The sequencing input was peripheral blood. Recombination linked TRBV24-1 to TRBJ2-5; 8 central bases correspond to TRBD1. The receptor was derived from a woman aged 50 to 65 with COVID-19, enrolled during active disease. The CDR3 is CATQDQGAAQETQYF. The bases read TGTGCCACTCAGGACCAGGGGGCGGCCCAAGAGACCCAGTACTTC.